Listed here is a single T cell receptor beta chain. Germline V gene lookup returns CDR1 MNHEY and CDR2 SVGEGT. Trimming shortened V by 4 bases and J by 3 bases, and 11 bases separated the two germline ends. This CDR3 comprises 14 residues. Original methodology: By means of reference gene primer amplification, nucleated cell counts were estimated. The repertoire was sequenced with immunoSEQ multiplex PCR; TCRdb's copy has only in-frame clones and lacks some. Clone size and V and J calls were adopted from that table, with D and trimming inferred from the DNA. The sample records 140,000 or so clones, around 80% being singletons. The sample originates from a study of blood T cell repertoires in COVID-19. Study overall: Spain, Italy and the United States supplied samples that represented acute and convalescent COVID-19.

The receptor was isolated from a man in his fifties or sixties with active or convalescent COVID-19. Specimen: peripheral blood. The chain combines TRBV6-2 or TRBV6-3 with TRBJ2-3; D remains unclear. The DNA of the CDR3 is TGTGCCAGCAGTTCGCACCAACAGACAGATACGCAGTATTTT. Protein sequence: CASSSHQQTDTQYF.